These T cell receptor beta chains were read from a single sample in a study of cytomegalovirus exposure and HLA in healthy donors. The data were produced by immunoSEQ multiplex PCR, yet TCRdb's version contains in-frame clones alone and is incomplete. The profile shows approximately 130,000 clones, 60% to 80% of them singletons. The specimen was PBMCs. The origin of the receptors is a male donor in good health and CMV-seronegative. Both conserved end residues are part of each CDR3. D genes are given only for firm matches. Size tells how often a clone was seen (once, few, many) or the class of an expanded clone, and some rows leave it out.

TRBD1	TRBJ2-7	TRBV7-2	-	CASSLGQQFYEQYF	TGTGCCAGCAGCTTGGGACAGCAATTTTACGAGCAGTACTTC
-	TRBJ1-5	TRBV7-2	-	CASSARQNQPQHF	TGTGCCAGCAGCGCCCGACAGAATCAGCCCCAGCATTTT
-	TRBJ1-3	TRBV6-1	-	CAIYQTSRGNTIYF	TGTGCCATTTACCAGACATCTCGAGGAAACACCATATATTTT
-	TRBJ1-5	TRBV15	-	CATSRDQVQPQHF	TGTGCCACCAGCAGAGATCAGGTTCAGCCCCAGCATTTT
-	TRBJ2-5	TRBV30	-	CAWSPSGGEETQYF	TGTGCCTGGAGTCCCTCTGGAGGGGAGGAGACCCAGTACTTC
-	TRBJ2-7	TRBV15	-	CATSRDGREQYF	TGTGCCACCAGCAGAGATGGGAGGGAGCAGTACTTC
-	TRBJ1-2	TRBV5-1	-	CASSWTGYGYTF	TGCGCCAGCAGTTGGACGGGATATGGCTACACCTTC
-	TRBJ2-7	TRBV2	once	CASSEAGGEQYF	TGTGCCAGCAGTGAAGCAGGCGGGGAGCAGTACTTC
TRBD2	TRBJ2-7	TRBV11-3	-	CASSLASGQTYEQYF	TGTGCCAGCAGCCTTGCTAGCGGCCAAACCTACGAGCAGTACTTC
TRBD1	TRBJ2-7	TRBV6-6	-	CASSWTGQTYEQYF	TGTGCCAGCAGTTGGACGGGACAGACCTACGAGCAGTACTTC
-	TRBJ1-1	TRBV7-2	-	CASSPDRSRLNTEAFF	TGTGCCAGCAGCCCCGACAGAAGTCGGCTGAACACTGAAGCTTTCTTT
TRBD1	TRBJ2-4	TRBV2	-	CASSETGPFAKNIQYF	TGTGCCAGCAGTGAGACAGGGCCGTTCGCGAAGAACATTCAGTACTTC
TRBD1	TRBJ2-7	TRBV12-5	-	CASGLDGTGNEQYF	TGTGCTAGTGGTTTAGACGGGACAGGGAACGAGCAGTACTTC
-	TRBJ2-3	TRBV5-1	-	CASSQDISLRLAQYF	TGCGCCAGCAGCCAGGATATCTCCCTCCGCCTTGCGCAGTATTTT
TRBD1	TRBJ1-2	TRBV7-2	-	CASSPGQGMFGYTF	TGTGCCAGCAGCCCGGGACAGGGGATGTTTGGCTACACCTTC
-	TRBJ1-5	TRBV6-1	few	CASSYGQSRGPQHF	TGTGCCAGCAGCTATGGACAGAGCCGCGGGCCCCAGCATTTT